The table lists the clone carrying this T cell receptor (beta chain) with a few counts. Its target is unknown. The germline CDR1 and CDR2 sequences are LGHDT and YNNKEL (reference sequence). V lost 1 base and J lost 0; bases outside the gene matches: 9. The CDR3 is made up of 19 amino acids. The library attached unique molecular identifiers to individual cDNA molecules. MiXCR, applied by TCRdb to the RACE reads, yields one record per CDR3 protein. The table has roughly 380,000 distinct CDR3 sequences, 5% to 6.5% seen once. The time point denotes: pre-sensitization, week 0. The treatment: therapeutic diphenylcyclopropenone sensitization with weekly scalp DPC. The sample is drawn from a study of human T cells and chemical hapten exposure. For the study at large: Slight differences in pooled library volume were the main source of varying TCR yields across samples.

Study-wide findings and caveats: Donors were affected by alopecia, so their immune reaction might vary from that of healthy individuals.

The chain joins TRBV3-1 to TRBJ2-4, with 10 bases that match TRBD2. This TCR came from a woman in her fifties or sixties with alopecia areata. Some clones in this sample may be carry-over from other donors' samples. The starting material was whole blood, obtained in connection with sensitization to the hapten diphenylcyclopropenone (DPC). CDR3 amino acids: CASSQGSSGSALAKNIQYF. Here the CDR3 DNA reads TGTGCCAGCAGCCAAGGATCTAGCGGGAGCGCTCTAGCCAAAAACATTCAGTACTTC. The full variable domain, its missing parts supplied by reference TRBV3-1 and TRBJ2-4, is DTAVSQTPKYLVTQMGNDKSIKCEQNLGHDTMYWYKQDSKKFLKIMFSYNNKELIINETVPNRFSPKSPDKAHLNLHINSLELGDSAVYFCASSQGSSGSALAKNIQYFGAGTRLSVL.